What follows are 26 T cell receptor beta chains derived from one specimen sequenced in a study of esophageal squamous cell carcinoma under preoperative chemotherapy. TCRdb ran MiXCR on the PCR reads and lists one entry per CDR3 protein. The table records roughly 16,000 distinct CDR3 sequences, 40% to 55% of them present only once. As for time point: before preoperative PTX-NDP chemotherapy. The material was obtained from a patient given preoperative chemotherapy. All receptors come from a human donor with esophageal squamous cell carcinoma. The donor label of this sample is uncertain.

This clonotype was counted only a few times. V usage is TRBV7-9 and J usage is TRBJ2-5, with 7 bases fitting TRBD2. This CDR3 contains 15 residues. Germline V lookup: CDR1 SEHNR, CDR2 FQNEAQ (reference sequence). V shed 5 bases and J 5 bases; nucleotides not matched to a gene: 11. CDR3 nucleotides: TGTGCCAGCAGCCGTTATACTAGCGAGGTCGAGACCCAGTACTTC. This encodes CASSRYTSEVETQYF.

This clonotype appeared many times. The genes are TRBV5-4 and TRBJ2-7, with 8 bases matching TRBD1. The V and J ends lost 2 bases and 1 base, in that order; junction bases with no gene match: 11. CDR1 and CDR2 (germline): SGHNT, YYREEE (reference sequence). The CDR3 is made up of 17 amino acids. The CDR3 nucleotides are TGTGCCAGCAGCTTCCCCACACAGGGGGGTGGGTCCTACGAGCAGTACTTC. Protein sequence: CASSFPTQGGGSYEQYF. Based on the CDR3 plus reference TRBV5-4 and TRBJ2-7, the full variable domain is ETGVTQSPTHLIKTRGQQVTLRCSSQSGHNTVSWYQQALGQGPQFIFQYYREEENGRGNFPPRFSGLQFPNYSSELNVNALELDDSALYLCASSFPTQGGGSYEQYFGPGTRLTVT.

Remarks on this clonotype: A much more abundant neighbour one base away suggests this may be a read error. The missing conserved phenylalanine or tryptophan at the end of this CDR3 makes a read error likely. This sequence joins TRBV7-2 and TRBJ2-5; 9 nucleotides line up with TRBD1. Germline V gene lookup returns CDR1 SGHTA and CDR2 FQGNSA. Unmatched junction bases numbered 6, after V lost 1 base and J lost 6 bases. The CDR3 length is 15 residues. CDR3 sequence (DNA): TGTGCCAGCAGCTTAGGGGACAGGGTGGAAAAGACCCAGTACTTG. Its translation: CASSLGDRVEKTQYL.

As for this clonotype: Mismatch with germline at one junction end may stem from a read error. The gene calls are TRBV7-3 and TRBJ2-3; D remains unclear. CDR3 length: 13 residues. Germline V CDR1 and CDR2: SGHTA, FQGTGA. Here the CDR3 DNA reads TGTGTCACCGGGCCAGACGACAAAGATACGCAGTATTTC. Encoded protein: CVTGPDDKDTQYF.

This clonotype is termed large (0.1 to 1%). This rearrangement joins TRBV6-1 to TRBJ2-7; 9 bases fit TRBD2. Germline V gene sequence: CDR1 MNHNS, CDR2 SASEGT. The CDR3 runs to 15 residues. V shed 7 bases, J shed 3 bases, and the junction held 10 bases outside the gene matches. The CDR3 protein is CASTQSVAGDYEQYF. In nucleotides, the CDR3 is TGTGCCAGCACCCAATCGGTAGCGGGAGACTACGAGCAGTACTTC.

The chain is built from TRBV5-4 and TRBJ2-7; no reliable D call. The CDR3 has 12 residues. V lost 4 bases, J lost 5 bases, and 10 bases lay in between. Germline V gene sequence: CDR1 SGHNT, CDR2 YYREEE (reference sequence). This chain's CDR3 is CASSTGWHEQYF. The DNA for the CDR3 is TGTGCCAGCAGCACCGGGTGGCACGAGCAGTACTTC.

This clonotype was counted many times. The J gene is TRBJ2-5, the V gene TRBV7-9; D is perhaps TRBD2 (7 bases). The V end was cut by 0 bases, the J end by 1 base, with 18 bases between. Germline V lookup: CDR1 SEHNR, CDR2 FQNEAQ (reference sequence). The CDR3 spans 18 residues. The CDR3 is CASSLARFEGGIQETQYF. The CDR3 region has the DNA TGTGCCAGCAGCTTAGCGCGTTTTGAGGGGGGGATCCAAGAGACCCAGTACTTC.

This clonotype turned up a few times. The gene calls are TRBV7-2 and TRBJ2-1; no clear D. CDR1 and CDR2 (germline): SGHTA, FQGNSA. The V and J ends lost 3 bases and 6 bases respectively, with 6 bases between them. The length of the CDR3 is 12 residues. The CDR3 bases are TGTGCCAGCAGCTTTGAGGCCAATGAGCAGTTCTTC. Its translation is CASSFEANEQFF.

This clonotype was detected a few times. The V call is TRBV7-2, the J call TRBJ2-2; no firm D call. The CDR3 has 14 amino acids. From germline, CDR1 is SGHTA and CDR2 FQGNSA. V was cut by 3 bases and J by 3 bases, with 8 bases left in between. CDR3 DNA sequence: TGTGCCAGCAGCTTCGGACCCGACACCGGGGAGCTGTTTTTT. Its protein product is CASSFGPDTGELFF.

This chain links TRBV7-2 with TRBJ2-3; 7 positions agree with TRBD2. The J call is in doubt because the DNA end fits TRBJ2-1 better. This CDR3 comprises 14 residues. CDR1 is SGHTA, CDR2 FQGNSA, per germline. The CDR3 DNA follows: TGTGCCAGCAGCTTAGGCCGCGGGAGAGAGACCCAGTTCTTC. It yields the protein CASSLGRGRETQFF.

This clonotype was counted a few times. A much larger clone lies a single base off, so this may be a read error. The genes are TRBV12-3 or TRBV12-4 and TRBJ2-1, with D perhaps TRBD1 (6 bases). The CDR3 sequence is 15 residues long. The V end was cut by 6 bases, the J end by 10 bases, with 22 bases between. This CDR3 is CASRSGTPGRYEQFF. CDR3 DNA: TGTGCCAGCAGGTCCGGGACACCAGGACGATACGAGCAGTTCTTC.

This clonotype appeared many times. The rearrangement joins TRBV7-2 to TRBJ2-3; 9 bases align to TRBD2. The CDR3 is 17 residues long. V was pared by 5 bases and J by 4 bases, with 13 bases of the junction left unmatched. Per the germline V gene, CDR1 is SGHTA and CDR2 is FQGNSA. DNA of the CDR3: TGTGCCAGCAGCCCCCGAGCGGGAGGATGGGGGGCAGATACGCAGTATTTT. Translation gives CASSPRAGGWGADTQYF.

There are a few counts of this clonotype. The gene calls are TRBV7-6 and TRBJ2-2, with TRBD1 matching 7 bases. The junction had 10 bases not matched to a gene; V was cut back by 2 bases and J by 4 bases. Germline V gene sequence: CDR1 SGHVS, CDR2 FNYEAQ. This CDR3 has 17 amino acids. Here the CDR3 reads CASSLLRAGGVTGELFF. CDR3 DNA: TGTGCCAGCAGCTTACTTCGAGCAGGGGGTGTCACCGGGGAGCTGTTTTTT. The full variable domain, completed using reference TRBV7-6 and TRBJ2-2, is GAGVSQSPRYKVTKRGQDVALRCDPISGHVSLYWYRQALGQGPEFLTYFNYEAQQDKSGLPNDRFSAERPEGSISTLTIQRTEQRDSAMYRCASSLLRAGGVTGELFFGEGSRLTVL.

This chain uses TRBV7-3 with TRBJ2-2, with 9 positions matching TRBD2. The germline gives CDR1 SGHTA, CDR2 FQGTGA. The CDR3 loop spans 15 amino acids. V lost 1 base and J lost 16; bases outside the gene matches: 13. CDR3 protein: CASSLSLAGTGAQFF. The DNA of the CDR3 is TGTGCCAGCAGCTTAAGTCTAGCGGGAACCGGGGCGCAGTTTTTT.

This clonotype showed up just a few times. This may stem from a read error, because a much larger clone lies one nucleotide away. This chain joins TRBV24-1 and TRBJ2-1; TRBD1 or TRBD2 may be the D gene (5 bases each). The CDR3 runs 11 residues. Trimming cost V 4 bases and J 13 bases, with 10 bases left between them. Germline V gene lookup returns CDR1 KGHDR and CDR2 SFDVKD. CDR3 sequence reads: CATSEGETQFF. The CDR3 nucleotides read TGTGCCACCAGTGAAGGGGAGACCCAGTTCTTC.

The genes are TRBV12-3 or TRBV12-4 and TRBJ2-1; D gene ambiguous. There are 14 residues in the CDR3. The germline V and J ends were trimmed by 6 bases and 10 bases, with 19 bases remaining between them. The CDR3 sequence is CASREATQNEEQFF. The DNA for the CDR3 is TGTGCCAGCAGGGAAGCAACACAAAACGAAGAGCAGTTCTTC.

With regard to this clonotype: The junction departs from the called germline gene at one end, perhaps through a read error. The V gene is TRBV7-3, the J gene TRBJ2-3; D ambiguous. Per germline, CDR1 SGHTA and CDR2 FQGTGA. The length of the CDR3 is 13 residues. The CDR3 spells CATRPGNTDTQYF. In DNA form, the CDR3 reads TGTGCCACCAGGCCAGGCAACACAGACACGCAGTATTTC.

Ten or more counts support this clonotype. V gene TRBV7-3 combines with J gene TRBJ2-5, with TRBD2 identical over 7 bases. This CDR3 comprises 13 residues. Trimming took 3 bases from V and 5 from J; bases not matched to a gene: 3. The V gene's germline CDR1 is SGHTA and CDR2 FQGTGA. The CDR3 coding sequence is TGTGCCAGCAGCTTGGAGGGAGGGGAGACCCAGTACTTC. It yields the protein CASSLEGGETQYF. Together with reference TRBV7-3 and TRBJ2-5, the CDR3 gives the full variable domain: GAGVSQTPSNKVTEKGKYVELRCDPISGHTALYWYRQSLGQGPEFLIYFQGTGAADDSGLPNDRFFAVRPEGSVSTLKIQRTERGDSAVYLCASSLEGGETQYFGPGTRLLVL.

The gene calls are TRBV7-2 and TRBJ2-3; tentatively, D is TRBD2 (5 bases). CDR1 is SGHTA and CDR2 is FQGNSA in the germline V gene. V was cut by 4 bases and J by 7 bases, with 18 bases left in between. The CDR3 covers 15 residues. Here the CDR3 DNA reads TGTGCCAGCAGCTCGGGAAGCGGAGCCAAAAATACGCAGTATTTT. It yields the protein CASSSGSGAKNTQYF.

In this sample, this clonotype turned up a few times. V is TRBV7-2 and J is TRBJ2-1, with 8 bases aligning to TRBD2. The J call is doubtful: the DNA matches TRBJ2-7 better. The CDR3 has 13 residues. CDR1 is SGHTA, CDR2 FQGNSA, per germline. The DNA for the CDR3 is TGTGCCAGCAGCTCCTATAGCGGGAATGAGCAGTACTTC. It is translated as CASSSYSGNEQYF.

This clonotype was seen at least ten times. The rearrangement uses TRBV7-2 and TRBJ2-1, with 8 bases fitting TRBD2. V lost 0 bases and J lost 7; bases outside the gene matches: 8. The CDR3 loop spans 16 amino acids. Looked up from germline, CDR1 is SGHTA and CDR2 is FQGNSA. The DNA for the CDR3 is TGTGCCAGCAGCTTAGCGGTATCTAGCGGGTGGAATGAGCAGTTCTTC. Translated: CASSLAVSSGWNEQFF. The full variable domain, completed using reference TRBV7-2 and TRBJ2-1, is GAGVSQSPSNKVTEKGKDVELRCDPISGHTALYWYRQSLGQGLEFLIYFQGNSAPDKSGLPSDRFSAERTGGSVSTLTIQRTQQEDSAVYLCASSLAVSSGWNEQFFGPGTRLTVL.

The V gene is TRBV7-6, the J gene TRBJ2-7; 12 bases align to TRBD2. This CDR3 contains 18 residues. Germline lookup yields CDR1 SGHVS and CDR2 FNYEAQ. V lost 4 bases, J lost 7 bases, and 17 bases stayed unmatched. In DNA form, the CDR3 reads TGTGCCAGCAGCTCCGGACTAGCGGGATTTAGGGGGGTGCGGGAGCAGTACTTC. It translates to CASSSGLAGFRGVREQYF.

The chain carries TRBV7-9 and TRBJ2-5, with 13 bases identical to TRBD2. The J call is in doubt because the DNA end fits TRBJ2-1 better. The CDR3 is 15 residues long. CDR1 is SEHNR, CDR2 FQNEAQ, per germline (reference sequence). The CDR3 reads CASSRTRLAGGEQFF. In DNA, the CDR3 is TGTGCCAGCAGCCGTACCAGACTAGCGGGAGGTGAGCAGTTCTTC.

In its sample, this clonotype was seen many times. V gene TRBV12-3 or TRBV12-4 combines with J gene TRBJ2-7; 7 nucleotides agree with TRBD2. CDR3 length: 15 amino acids. With V trimmed by 3 bases and J by 2 bases, 7 bases remained unmatched. CDR3 in amino acids: CASSLGGSGTYEQYF. The CDR3 nucleotides are TGTGCCAGCAGTTTGGGGGGGTCAGGGACCTACGAGCAGTACTTC.

This clonotype appeared many times. V usage is TRBV7-2 and J usage is TRBJ2-5; weak D call: TRBD2 (6 bases). This CDR3 spans 14 amino acids. Germline-derived CDR1 and CDR2 are SGHTA and FQGNSA. Between the trimmed V and J ends, which lost 3 bases and 1 base, there was a span of 9 bases. CDR3 residues: CASSFGGTQETQYF. The DNA for the CDR3 is TGTGCCAGCAGCTTCGGCGGGACCCAAGAGACCCAGTACTTC.

This clonotype was seen only once. The chain links TRBV5-1 to TRBJ2-1, with D maybe TRBD1 (5 bases). The J call is doubtful: the DNA matches TRBJ2-7 better. The CDR3 spans 13 residues. Per the germline V gene, CDR1 is SGHRS and CDR2 is YFSETQ. The CDR3 nucleotides read TGCGCCAGCAGCTTGGGCGGCACAGGCGAGCAGTACTTC. This translates into CASSLGGTGEQYF.